This T cell receptor (beta chain) appears in the sequencing data of a study of blood T cell repertoires in COVID-19. In its sample, this clone was seen once. Grouping used clinical history reported by participants in a survey and questionnaire. Authors' processing steps: Amplification of reference gene primers was used by the study to estimate nucleated cell counts. TCRdb keeps only in-frame clones here, not all; method: immunoSEQ multiplex PCR. V, J and clone size derive from that table, while D and trimming were established from the DNA sequence. There are some 150,000 clones in the sample; around 85% occur only once, and roughly 6.2% lies in the top ten. This CDR3 spans 15 amino acids. Germline V lookup: CDR1 SGDLS, CDR2 YYNGEE. V dropped 3 bases and J dropped 11; count of bases not matched to a gene: 12.

The sequencing sample was made of PBMCs or T cells enriched from blood (not recorded which). J is TRBJ1-4 and V is TRBV9, with TRBD1 matching over 8 bases. The TCR was taken from a woman between 40 and 50 years old who had recovered from COVID-19. CDR3 protein: CASSEGTGAWGKLFF. The CDR3 DNA follows: TGTGCCAGCAGCGAGGGGACAGGTGCCTGGGGGAAACTGTTTTTT.